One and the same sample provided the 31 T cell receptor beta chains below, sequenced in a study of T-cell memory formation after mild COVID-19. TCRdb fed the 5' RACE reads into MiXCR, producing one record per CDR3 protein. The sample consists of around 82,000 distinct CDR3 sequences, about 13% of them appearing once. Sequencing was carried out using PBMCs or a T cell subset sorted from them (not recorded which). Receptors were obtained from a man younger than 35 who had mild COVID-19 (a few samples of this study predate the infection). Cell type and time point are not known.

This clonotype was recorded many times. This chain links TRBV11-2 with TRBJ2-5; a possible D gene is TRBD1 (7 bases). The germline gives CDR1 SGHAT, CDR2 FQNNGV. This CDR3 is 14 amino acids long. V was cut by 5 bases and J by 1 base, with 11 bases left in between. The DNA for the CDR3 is TGTGCCAGCAGCCCGCGGGACAGCCAAGAGACCCAGTACTTC. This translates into CASSPRDSQETQYF. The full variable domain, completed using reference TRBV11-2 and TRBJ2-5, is EAGVAQSPRYKIIEKRQSVAFWCNPISGHATLYWYQQILGQGPKLLIQFQNNGVVDDSQLPKDRFSAERLKGVDSTLKIQPAKLEDSAVYLCASSPRDSQETQYFGPGTRLLVL.

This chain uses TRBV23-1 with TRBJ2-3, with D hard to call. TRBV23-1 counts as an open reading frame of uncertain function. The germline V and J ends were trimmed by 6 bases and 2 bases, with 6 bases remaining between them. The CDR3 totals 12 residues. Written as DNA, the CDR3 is TGCGCCAGCAGCGGTAACACAGATACGCAGTATTTT. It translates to CASSGNTDTQYF.

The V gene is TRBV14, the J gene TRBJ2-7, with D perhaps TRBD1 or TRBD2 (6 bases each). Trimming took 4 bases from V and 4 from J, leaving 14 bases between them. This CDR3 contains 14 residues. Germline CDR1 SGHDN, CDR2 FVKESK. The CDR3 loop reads CASSLHGGRYEQYF. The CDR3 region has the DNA TGTGCCAGCAGCCTTCACGGGGGCCGGTACGAGCAGTACTTC.

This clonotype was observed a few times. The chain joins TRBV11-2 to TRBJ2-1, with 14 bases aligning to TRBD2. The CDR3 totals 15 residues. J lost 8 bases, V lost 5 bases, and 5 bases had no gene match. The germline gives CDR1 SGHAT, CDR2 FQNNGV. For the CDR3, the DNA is TGTGCCAGCAGCCGACTAGCGGGGGGGCCGCATGAGCAGTTCTTC. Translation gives CASSRLAGGPHEQFF. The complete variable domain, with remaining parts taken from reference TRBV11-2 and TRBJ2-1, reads EAGVAQSPRYKIIEKRQSVAFWCNPISGHATLYWYQQILGQGPKLLIQFQNNGVVDDSQLPKDRFSAERLKGVDSTLKIQPAKLEDSAVYLCASSRLAGGPHEQFFGPGTRLTVL.

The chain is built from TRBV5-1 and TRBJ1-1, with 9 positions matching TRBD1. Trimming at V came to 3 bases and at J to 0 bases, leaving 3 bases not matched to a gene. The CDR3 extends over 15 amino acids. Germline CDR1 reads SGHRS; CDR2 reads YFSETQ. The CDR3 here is CASSSTGGMNTEAFF. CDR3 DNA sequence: TGCGCCAGCAGCTCGACAGGGGGAATGAACACTGAAGCTTTCTTT.

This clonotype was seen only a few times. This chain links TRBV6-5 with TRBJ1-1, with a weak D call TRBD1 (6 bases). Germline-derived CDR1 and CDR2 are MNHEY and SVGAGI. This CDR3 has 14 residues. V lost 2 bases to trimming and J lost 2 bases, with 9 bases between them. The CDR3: CASSYGTTNTEAFF. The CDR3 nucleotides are TGTGCCAGCAGTTACGGGACAACCAACACTGAAGCTTTCTTT.

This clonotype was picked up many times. CDR3 sequence reads: CASSPKPKGTRSTDTQYF. The CDR3, as DNA: TGTGCCAGCAGCCCTAAACCCAAGGGGACCCGCAGCACAGATACGCAGTATTTT. The V and J genes are TRBV7-6 and TRBJ2-3; D possibly uses TRBD1 or TRBD2 (5 bases each). The germline V gene has CDR1 SGHVS and CDR2 FNYEAQ. This CDR3 has 18 residues. With 5 bases removed from V and 0 bases from J, the gap between germline ends came to 21 bases.

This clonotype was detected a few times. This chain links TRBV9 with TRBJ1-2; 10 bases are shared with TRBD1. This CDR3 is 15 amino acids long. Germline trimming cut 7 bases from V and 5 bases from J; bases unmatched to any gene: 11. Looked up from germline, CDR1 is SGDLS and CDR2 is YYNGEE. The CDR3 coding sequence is TGTGCCAGCCTTATTTGGGACAGGGGTAGTTATGGCTACACCTTC. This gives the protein CASLIWDRGSYGYTF. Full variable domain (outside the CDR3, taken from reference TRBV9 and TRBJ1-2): DSGVTQTPKHLITATGQRVTLRCSPRSGDLSVYWYQQSLDQGLQFLIQYYNGEERAKGNILERFSAQQFPDLHSELNLSSLELGDSALYFCASLIWDRGSYGYTFGSGTRLTVV.

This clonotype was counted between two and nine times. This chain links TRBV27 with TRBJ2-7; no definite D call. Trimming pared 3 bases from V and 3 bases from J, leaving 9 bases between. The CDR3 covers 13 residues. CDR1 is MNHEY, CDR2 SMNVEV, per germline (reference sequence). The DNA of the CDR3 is TGTGCCAGCAGTTTTTATCCCAACTACGAGCAGTACTTC. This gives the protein CASSFYPNYEQYF.

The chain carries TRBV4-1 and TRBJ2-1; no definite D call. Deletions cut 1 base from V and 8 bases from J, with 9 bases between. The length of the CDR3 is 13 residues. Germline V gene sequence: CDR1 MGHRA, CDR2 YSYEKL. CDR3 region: CASSQVVGDEQFF. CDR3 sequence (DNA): TGCGCCAGCAGCCAAGTAGTAGGCGATGAGCAGTTCTTC.

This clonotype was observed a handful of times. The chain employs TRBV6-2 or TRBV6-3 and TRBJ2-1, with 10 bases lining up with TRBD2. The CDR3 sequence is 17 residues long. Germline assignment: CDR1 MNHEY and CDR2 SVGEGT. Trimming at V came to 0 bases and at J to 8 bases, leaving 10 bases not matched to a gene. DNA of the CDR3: TGTGCCAGCAGTTACTCTGGGACTAGCGACCATCTGGATGAGCAGTTCTTC. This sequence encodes CASSYSGTSDHLDEQFF.

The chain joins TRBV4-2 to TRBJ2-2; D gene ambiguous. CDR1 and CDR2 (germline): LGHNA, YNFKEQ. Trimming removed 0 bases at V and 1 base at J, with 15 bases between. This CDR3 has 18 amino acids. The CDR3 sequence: CASSQDGRHSMNTGELFF. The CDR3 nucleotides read TGTGCCAGCAGCCAAGATGGGCGGCACAGTATGAACACCGGGGAGCTGTTTTTT.

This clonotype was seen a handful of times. The CDR3 loop is CASSPKGSIRNTIYF. The CDR3 DNA reads as TGCGCCAGCAGCCCCAAGGGATCAATAAGAAACACCATATATTTT. The chain recombines TRBV4-3 with TRBJ1-3; D remains unclear. The germline CDR1 and CDR2 sequences are LGHNA and YSLEER. The V gene lost 4 bases and the J gene lost 5 bases, with 15 bases spanning the gap. The CDR3 runs 15 residues.

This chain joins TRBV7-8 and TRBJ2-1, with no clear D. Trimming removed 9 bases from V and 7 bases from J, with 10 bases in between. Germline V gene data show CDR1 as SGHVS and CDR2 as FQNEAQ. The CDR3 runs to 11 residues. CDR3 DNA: TGTGCCAGTAATTACGGTAATGAGCAGTTCTTC. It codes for CASNYGNEQFF.

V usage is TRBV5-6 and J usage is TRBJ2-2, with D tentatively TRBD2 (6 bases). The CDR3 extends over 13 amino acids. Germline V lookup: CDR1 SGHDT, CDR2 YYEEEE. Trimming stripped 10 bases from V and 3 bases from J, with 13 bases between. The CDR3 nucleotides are TGTGCCGGCCGGAGGAGGGACACCGGGGAGCTGTTTTTT. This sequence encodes CAGRRRDTGELFF.

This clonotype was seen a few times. The CDR3 here is CASSPGLGDTQYF. CDR3 nucleotides: TGTGCCAGCAGCCCGGGGCTGGGAGATACGCAGTATTTT. The V gene is TRBV11-2, the J gene TRBJ2-3; the D gene could be TRBD1 or TRBD2 (5 bases each). V was pared by 5 bases and J by 5 bases, with 11 bases between. This CDR3 has 13 residues. CDR1 SGHAT and CDR2 FQNNGV come from the germline V gene.

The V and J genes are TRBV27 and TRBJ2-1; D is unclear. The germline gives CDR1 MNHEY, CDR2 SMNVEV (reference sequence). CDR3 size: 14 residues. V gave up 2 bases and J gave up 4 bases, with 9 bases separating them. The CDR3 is CASSLGHGYNEQFF. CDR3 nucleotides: TGTGCCAGCAGTTTAGGTCACGGATACAATGAGCAGTTCTTC.

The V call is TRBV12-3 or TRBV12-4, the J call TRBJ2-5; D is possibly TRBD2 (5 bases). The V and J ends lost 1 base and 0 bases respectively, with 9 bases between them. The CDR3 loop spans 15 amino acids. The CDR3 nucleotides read TGTGCCAGCAGTTTAGTAGCGCCGTACCAAGAGACCCAGTACTTC. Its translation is CASSLVAPYQETQYF.

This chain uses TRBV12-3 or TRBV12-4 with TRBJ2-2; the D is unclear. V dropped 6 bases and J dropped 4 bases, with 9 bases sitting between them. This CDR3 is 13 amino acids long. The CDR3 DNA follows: TGTGCCAGCAGACCGACGGGCACCGGGGAGCTGTTTTTT. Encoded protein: CASRPTGTGELFF.

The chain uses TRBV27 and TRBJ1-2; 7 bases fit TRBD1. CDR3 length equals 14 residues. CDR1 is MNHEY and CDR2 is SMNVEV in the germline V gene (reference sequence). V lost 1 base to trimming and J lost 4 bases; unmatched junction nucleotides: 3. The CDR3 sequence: CASSLYPGGYGYTF. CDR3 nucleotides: TGTGCCAGCAGTTTATATCCAGGGGGCTATGGCTACACCTTC.

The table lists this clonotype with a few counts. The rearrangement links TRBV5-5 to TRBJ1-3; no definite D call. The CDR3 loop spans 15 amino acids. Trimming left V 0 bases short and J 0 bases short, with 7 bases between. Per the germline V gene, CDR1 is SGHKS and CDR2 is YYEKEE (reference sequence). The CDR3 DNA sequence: TGTGCCAGCAGCTTGGGGCTCTACTCTGGAAACACCATATATTTT. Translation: CASSLGLYSGNTIYF.

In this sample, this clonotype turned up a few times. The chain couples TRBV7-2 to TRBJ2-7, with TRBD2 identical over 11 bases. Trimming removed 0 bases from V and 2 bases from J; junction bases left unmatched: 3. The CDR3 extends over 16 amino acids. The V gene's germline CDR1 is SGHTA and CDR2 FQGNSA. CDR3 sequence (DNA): TGTGCCAGCAGCTTAGCGACTAGCGGGGCCACCTACGAGCAGTACTTC. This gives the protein CASSLATSGATYEQYF.

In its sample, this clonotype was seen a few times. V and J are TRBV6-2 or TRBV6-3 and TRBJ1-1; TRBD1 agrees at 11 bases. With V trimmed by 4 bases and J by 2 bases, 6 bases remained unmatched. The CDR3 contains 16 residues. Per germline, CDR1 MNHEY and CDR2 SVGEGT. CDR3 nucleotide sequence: TGTGCCAGCAGTTTTCCCTGGACAGGGGGCAACACTGAAGCTTTCTTT. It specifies CASSFPWTGGNTEAFF.

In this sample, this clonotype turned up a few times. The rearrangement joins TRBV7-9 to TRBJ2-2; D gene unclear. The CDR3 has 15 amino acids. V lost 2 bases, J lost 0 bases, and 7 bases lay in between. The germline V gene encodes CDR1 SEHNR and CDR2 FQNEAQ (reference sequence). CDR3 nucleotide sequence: TGTGCCAGCAGCTTATTACAGCCGAACACCGGGGAGCTGTTTTTT. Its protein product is CASSLLQPNTGELFF.

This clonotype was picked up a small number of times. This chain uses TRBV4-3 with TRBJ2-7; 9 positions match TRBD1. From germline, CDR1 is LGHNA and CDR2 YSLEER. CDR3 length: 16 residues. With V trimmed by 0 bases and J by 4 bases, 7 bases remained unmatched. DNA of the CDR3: TGCGCCAGCAGCCAAGAGGCGGGGACAGGGTTTTACGAGCAGTACTTC. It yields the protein CASSQEAGTGFYEQYF.

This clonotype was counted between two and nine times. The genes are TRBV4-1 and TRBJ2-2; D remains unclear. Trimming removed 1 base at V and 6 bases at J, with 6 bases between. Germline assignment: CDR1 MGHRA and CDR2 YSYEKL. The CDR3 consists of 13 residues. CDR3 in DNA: TGCGCCAGCAGCCAAGGTTATCCCGGGGAGCTGTTTTTT. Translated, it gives CASSQGYPGELFF.

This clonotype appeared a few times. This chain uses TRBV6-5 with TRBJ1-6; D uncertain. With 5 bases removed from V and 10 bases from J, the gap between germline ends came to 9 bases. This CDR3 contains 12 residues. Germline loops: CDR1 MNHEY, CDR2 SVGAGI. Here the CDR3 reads CASSQIQSPLHF. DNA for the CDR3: TGTGCCAGCAGTCAAATTCAGTCACCCCTCCACTTT.

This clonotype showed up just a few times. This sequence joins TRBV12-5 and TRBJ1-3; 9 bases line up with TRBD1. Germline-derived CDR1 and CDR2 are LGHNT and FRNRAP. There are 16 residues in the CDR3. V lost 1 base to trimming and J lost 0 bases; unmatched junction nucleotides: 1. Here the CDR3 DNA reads TGTGCTAGTGGTTTGGGGACAGGGGTCTCTGGAAACACCATATATTTT. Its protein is CASGLGTGVSGNTIYF.

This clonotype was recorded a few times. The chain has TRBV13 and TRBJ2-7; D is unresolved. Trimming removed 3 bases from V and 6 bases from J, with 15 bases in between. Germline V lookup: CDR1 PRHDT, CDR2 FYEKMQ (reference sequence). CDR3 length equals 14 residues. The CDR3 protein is CASSFRTSAFEQYF. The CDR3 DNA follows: TGTGCCAGCAGCTTCAGGACCTCGGCCTTCGAGCAGTACTTC.

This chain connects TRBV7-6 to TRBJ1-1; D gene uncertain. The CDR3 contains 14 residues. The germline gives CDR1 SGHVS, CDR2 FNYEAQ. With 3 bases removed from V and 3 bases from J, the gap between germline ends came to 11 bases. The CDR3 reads CASSLAAGDTEAFF. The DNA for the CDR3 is TGTGCCAGCAGCTTGGCGGCCGGGGACACTGAAGCTTTCTTT.

CDR3 loop: CASSDYSSGVGNTEAFF. CDR3 nucleotides: TGCGCCAGCAGTGATTACTCTTCTGGTGTCGGAAACACTGAAGCTTTCTTT. The genes are TRBV10-2 and TRBJ1-1; D is ambiguous. Per germline, CDR1 WSHSY and CDR2 SAAADI. With 3 bases removed from V and 2 bases from J, the gap between germline ends came to 19 bases. This CDR3 spans 17 amino acids.